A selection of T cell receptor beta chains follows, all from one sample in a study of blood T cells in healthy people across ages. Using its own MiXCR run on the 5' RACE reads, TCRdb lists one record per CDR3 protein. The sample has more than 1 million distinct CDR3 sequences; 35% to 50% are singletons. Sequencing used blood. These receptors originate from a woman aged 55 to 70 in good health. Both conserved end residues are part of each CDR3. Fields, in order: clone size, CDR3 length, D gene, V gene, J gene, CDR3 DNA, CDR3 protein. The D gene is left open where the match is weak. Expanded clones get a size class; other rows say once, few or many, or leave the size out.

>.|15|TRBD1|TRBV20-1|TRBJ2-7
TGCAGTGCTAGAGATTTTAACAGGGGGCTTTTCGAGCAGTACTTC
CSARDFNRGLFEQYF
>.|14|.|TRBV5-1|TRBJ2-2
TGCGCCAGCAGCCTCGGGACAACCACCGGGGAGCTGTTTTTT
CASSLGTTTGELFF
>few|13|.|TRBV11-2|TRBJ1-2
TGTGCCAGCAGCTTAGATCCCGAGTCTGGCTACACCTTC
CASSLDPESGYTF
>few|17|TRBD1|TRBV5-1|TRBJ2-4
TGCGCCAGCAGCAGAAGTCGACAGGGTAAAGCCAAAAACATTCAGTACTTC
CASSRSRQGKAKNIQYF
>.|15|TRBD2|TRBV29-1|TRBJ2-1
TGCAGCGTGGAGGGACTAGCGGGAGTGTACAATGAGCAGTTCTTC
CSVEGLAGVYNEQFF
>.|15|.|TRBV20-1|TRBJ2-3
TGCAGTGCTAGAGTGCCGGACAGACACACAGATACGCAGTATTTT
CSARVPDRHTDTQYF
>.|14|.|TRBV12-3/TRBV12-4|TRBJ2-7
TGTGCCAGCAACCAGGAGGGTTGGGGCCACGAGCAGTACTTC
CASNQEGWGHEQYF
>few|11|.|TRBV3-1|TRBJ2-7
TGTGCCAGCAGCCAAGCGGTCGAGCAGTACTTC
CASSQAVEQYF
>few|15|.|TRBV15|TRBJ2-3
TGTGCCACCAGCAGAGGTGGAGGGGGCGGAGATACGCAGTATTTT
CATSRGGGGGDTQYF
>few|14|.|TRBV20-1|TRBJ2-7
TGCAGTGCTAGAGGGGTTAGCGGAACCTACGAGCAGTACTTC
CSARGVSGTYEQYF
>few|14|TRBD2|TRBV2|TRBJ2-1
TGTGCCAGCGCGGGACTAAGCTCCTACAATGAGCAGTTCTTC
CASAGLSSYNEQFF
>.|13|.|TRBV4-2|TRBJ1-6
TGTGCCAGCAGCCAATACTTGAGCTCACCCCTCCACTTT
CASSQYLSSPLHF
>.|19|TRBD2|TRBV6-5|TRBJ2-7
TGTGCCAGCAGTTACTCCCCCATCGGACTAGCGGGAGCACGGAACGAGCAGTACTTC
CASSYSPIGLAGARNEQYF
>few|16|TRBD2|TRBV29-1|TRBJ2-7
TGCAGCGTTGAAGGGGTCATGACTAGCGGGCCCTACGAGCAGTACTTC
CSVEGVMTSGPYEQYF
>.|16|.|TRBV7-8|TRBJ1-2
TGTGCCAGCAGCTTGAGCAGAACGCCAGGGTACTATGGCTACACCTTC
CASSLSRTPGYYGYTF
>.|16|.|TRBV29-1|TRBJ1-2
TGCAGCGTTGCCCTGACGGTGGTCCTTGGGGGCTATGGCTACACCTTC
CSVALTVVLGGYGYTF
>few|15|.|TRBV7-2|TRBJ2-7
TGTGCCAGCAGCTTAGATGTCTGGAGGGCCTACGAGCAGTACTTC
CASSLDVWRAYEQYF
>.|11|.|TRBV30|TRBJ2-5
TGTGCCTGGAGTGTTTTGGAGACCCAGTACTTC
CAWSVLETQYF
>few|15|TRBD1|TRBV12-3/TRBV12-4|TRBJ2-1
TGTGCCAGCAGTTTAGCCGGGACAGGGTCGGATGAGCAGTTCTTC
CASSLAGTGSDEQFF
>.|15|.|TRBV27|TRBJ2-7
TGTGCCAGCAGTTTACTTGGGGACTTAATTTACGAGCAGTACTTC
CASSLLGDLIYEQYF
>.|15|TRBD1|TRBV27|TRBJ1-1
TGTGCCAGCAGTCCAGGACAGGGTTTCGGCACTGAAGCTTTCTTT
CASSPGQGFGTEAFF
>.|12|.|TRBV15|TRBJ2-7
TGTGCCACCAGCACGCTGGGGGACGAGCAGTACTTC
CATSTLGDEQYF
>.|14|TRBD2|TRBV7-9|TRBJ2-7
TGTGCCAGCAGCCCGGCAGCGGGAGCCTACAAGCAGTACTTC
CASSPAAGAYKQYF